A selection of T cell receptor beta chains follows, all from one sample in a study of control samples from healthy donors and cancer patients. Only in-frame clones appear in the TCRdb table, and some are missing; sequencing was by immunoSEQ multiplex PCR. The table lists roughly 86,000 clones, 93% of them singletons. The specimen sequenced was blood. Receptors originate from a woman aged 30 to 39 in good health. CDR3s include the opening cysteine and the closing phenylalanine or tryptophan. The D gene is left open where the match is weak. Not all rows give a size; the values are once, few, many and, for expanded clones, a class.

clone_size j_call v_call d_call cdr3_aa cdr3_nt
. TRBJ1-2 TRBV5-5 TRBD1 CASSLSRPGGPYGYTF TGTGCCAGCAGCTTGTCCCGCCCAGGGGGCCCCTATGGCTACACCTTC
. TRBJ2-7 TRBV18 . CASSQAGVRGEQYF TGTGCCAGCTCACAGGCAGGGGTTCGAGGGGAGCAGTACTTC
. TRBJ2-4 TRBV18 . CASSYREIQYF TGTGCCAGCTCATACAGGGAAATTCAGTACTTC
. TRBJ2-5 TRBV19 TRBD2 CASSIPGRERVTQYF TGTGCCAGTAGTATCCCTGGGCGGGAGCGGGTGACCCAGTACTTC
. TRBJ2-1 TRBV2 TRBD2 CASKQRSGGSDEQFF TGTGCCAGCAAACAGCGTAGCGGGGGGAGCGATGAGCAGTTCTTC
. TRBJ2-1 TRBV3-1/TRBV3-2 TRBD1 CASSQGQGAHNEQFF TGTGCCAGCAGCCAAGGCCAGGGGGCCCACAATGAGCAGTTCTTC
. TRBJ2-5 TRBV11-3 . CASSLRETQYF TGTGCCAGCAGCTTACGAGAGACCCAGTACTTC
. TRBJ2-5 TRBV4-2 TRBD2 CASSRTTGGAEFETQYF TGTGCCAGCAGCCGCACGACCGGGGGGGCCGAATTTGAGACCCAGTACTTC
. TRBJ1-2 TRBV3-1/TRBV3-2 TRBD1 CASSQDLLQGPSGYTF TGTGCCAGCAGCCAAGATCTACTACAGGGGCCTAGTGGCTACACCTTC
. TRBJ2-1 TRBV7-9 . CASNARGNEQFF TGTGCCAGCAACGCTAGGGGGAATGAGCAGTTCTTC
. TRBJ1-1 TRBV6-5 . CASSSPPGRLNTEAFF TGTGCCAGCAGTTCCCCCCCCGGGAGGCTGAACACTGAAGCTTTCTTT
. TRBJ2-3 TRBV7-9 . CASSSSRGTDTQYF TGTGCCAGCAGCTCCTCCCGGGGCACAGATACGCAGTATTTT
. TRBJ2-7 TRBV2 TRBD1 CASSISAGQGYEQYF TGTGCCAGCAGTATCTCCGCAGGACAGGGATACGAGCAGTACTTC
. TRBJ2-3 TRBV12-2 . CASRFVAGDNTDTQYF TGTGCAAGTCGCTTTGTAGCGGGGGACAACACAGATACGCAGTATTTT
. TRBJ1-2 TRBV6-5 . CASSYRGVYGYTF TGTGCCAGCAGTTACCGCGGGGTTTATGGCTACACCTTC
. TRBJ2-1 TRBV7-8 . CASSLSSSYNEQFF TGTGCCAGCAGTCTATCGAGCTCCTACAATGAGCAGTTCTTC
once TRBJ1-1 TRBV3-1/TRBV3-2 . CASSQDRRHTEAFF TGTGCCAGCAGCCAAGATAGGCGGCACACTGAAGCTTTCTTT
. TRBJ1-1 TRBV6-1 . CASSDQYKEAFF TGTGCCAGCAGTGACCAGTATAAAGAAGCTTTCTTT
. TRBJ1-2 TRBV12-3/TRBV12-4 . CASSLGRNYGYTF TGTGCCAGCAGTTTGGGCCGGAACTATGGCTACACCTTC
. TRBJ2-1 TRBV6-1 . CASSEAGGSNEQFF TGTGCCAGCAGTGAAGCGGGGGGATCAAATGAGCAGTTCTTC
. TRBJ1-3 TRBV28 . CASSFGPISGNTIYF TGTGCCAGCAGTTTTGGGCCTATCTCTGGAAACACCATATATTTT
. TRBJ2-2 TRBV5-1 TRBD1 CASTFLTGLTGELFF TGCGCCAGCACCTTTCTGACAGGGCTCACCGGGGAGCTGTTTTTT
once TRBJ1-4 TRBV19 . CASTIQSSEKLFF TGTGCCAGTACGATACAAAGTTCGGAAAAACTGTTTTTT
. TRBJ2-3 TRBV19 . CASSIRGSYTDTQYF TGTGCCAGTAGTATTCGGGGCAGTTACACAGATACGCAGTATTTT
once TRBJ2-3 TRBV6-4 TRBD2 CASSALAGGEDTQYF TGTGCCAGCAGCGCACTAGCGGGAGGTGAAGATACGCAGTATTTT
. TRBJ2-7 TRBV27 TRBD1 CASSLSGTGYGSYEQYF TGTGCCAGCAGTTTATCCGGGACAGGGTATGGGAGCTACGAGCAGTACTTC
. TRBJ1-5 TRBV4-1 . CASSRYSNQPQHF TGCGCCAGCAGCCGTTATAGCAATCAGCCCCAGCATTTT
. TRBJ2-3 TRBV9 . CASSVAMSTDTQYF TGTGCCAGCAGCGTCGCAATGAGCACAGATACGCAGTATTTT
. TRBJ2-1 TRBV5-4 TRBD2 CASSPPGLAGAEQFF TGTGCCAGCAGCCCCCCGGGACTAGCGGGAGCTGAGCAGTTCTTC
. TRBJ2-1 TRBV12-5 . CASGLVLEKGYNEQFF TGTGCTAGTGGTTTGGTACTAGAAAAAGGCTACAATGAGCAGTTCTTC
. TRBJ1-6 TRBV5-1 . CASREQVDYNSPLHF TGCGCCAGCAGGGAGCAAGTGGATTATAATTCACCCCTCCACTTT
. TRBJ1-4 TRBV4-1 . CASSLRRATNEKLFF TGCGCCAGCAGCCTTCGACGGGCAACTAATGAAAAACTGTTTTTT
. TRBJ2-1 TRBV11-3 . CASSPSGRSHEQFF TGTGCCAGCAGCCCTTCGGGGCGGAGCCATGAGCAGTTCTTC
. TRBJ1-3 TRBV6-5 . CASRRSLVGGNTIYF TGTGCCAGCAGAAGATCTTTGGTAGGCGGAAACACCATATATTTT
. TRBJ2-1 TRBV7-3 . CASSSTIGPVAYNEQFF TGTGCCAGCAGCTCCACAATAGGGCCGGTAGCCTACAATGAGCAGTTCTTC
. TRBJ2-7 TRBV4-2 TRBD2 CASSRGTSGRYEQYF TGTGCCAGCAGCCGAGGGACTAGCGGGAGATACGAGCAGTACTTC